What follows are 25 T cell receptor beta chains derived from one specimen sequenced in a study of T cell responses to AZD1222 COVID-19 vaccine. TCRdb's copy holds only in-frame clones and misses some; the assay was immunoSEQ multiplex PCR. In the table there are 55,000 to 75,000 clones, 80% to 90% of which are singletons. This material consisted of peripheral blood, taken on day 0 of AZD1222 vaccination. The receptors shown here come from an adult in good health.

The rearrangement uses TRBV11-2 and TRBJ1-1; D remains unclear. CDR1 SGHAT and CDR2 FQNNGV come from the germline V gene. This CDR3 is 14 amino acids long. V shed 7 bases and J shed 5 bases, with 17 bases lying between them. CDR3: CASNHNRRRTEAFF. In nucleotides, the CDR3 is TGTGCCAGCAACCACAACCGGCGAAGGACTGAAGCTTTCTTT.

V and J are TRBV9 and TRBJ1-2; D call uncertain. Germline V gives CDR1 SGDLS, CDR2 YYNGEE. The CDR3 runs 15 residues. The germline V and J ends were trimmed by 3 bases and 4 bases, with 16 bases remaining between them. CDR3 amino acids: CASSGLRGGGYGYTF. CDR3 nucleotides: TGTGCCAGCAGCGGCCTGCGGGGTGGCGGCTATGGCTACACCTTC.

This clone appeared a few times. This chain links TRBV6-5 with TRBJ2-7, with a possible D match to TRBD2 (5 bases). Between the trimmed V and J ends, which lost 5 bases and 1 base, there was a span of 9 bases. This CDR3 is 13 amino acids long. CDR1 and CDR2 from the germline V gene are MNHEY and SVGAGI. CDR3: CASSKRESYEQYF. CDR3 DNA sequence: TGTGCCAGCAGTAAACGGGAATCCTACGAGCAGTACTTC.

This sequence joins TRBV21-1 and TRBJ1-3; whether TRBD1, the table's D call, matches the DNA was not checked. TRBV21-1 is a pseudogene segment. The CDR3 length is 18 residues. The CDR3 bases are TGTGCCAGCAGCAAAAAGAACCCCCAGGGGAGCTCTGGAAACACCATATATTTT. This codes for CASSKKNPQGSSGNTIYF.

CDR3 sequence (DNA): TGTGCCAGCAGCGTAGCGGGGGCTGGGGCCAACGTCCTGACTTTC. Translating gives CASSVAGAGANVLTF. The chain combines TRBV9 with TRBJ2-6, with TRBD2 as a possible D gene (6 bases). Per germline, CDR1 SGDLS and CDR2 YYNGEE. The germline V and J ends were trimmed by 0 bases and 2 bases, with 6 bases remaining between them. CDR3 length equals 15 residues.

This clone was seen more than once but under ten times. The V call is TRBV7-9, the J call TRBJ1-1; D not certain. V was cut by 3 bases and J by 5 bases, with 13 bases left in between. Per germline, CDR1 SEHNR and CDR2 FQNEAQ (reference sequence). This CDR3 spans 14 amino acids. The CDR3 is CASSFYTTGTEAFF. The CDR3 nucleotides are TGTGCCAGCAGCTTTTACACTACGGGAACTGAAGCTTTCTTT.

The chain has TRBV5-1 and TRBJ2-5; D might be TRBD2 (5 bases). CDR3 length: 13 residues. Germline V gene sequence: CDR1 SGHRS, CDR2 YFSETQ. Trimming took 6 bases from V and 4 from J, leaving 13 bases between them. For the CDR3, the DNA is TGCGCCAGCACCTCCCTAGCAGGAGAGACCCAGTACTTC. This encodes CASTSLAGETQYF.

This chain links TRBV4-2 with TRBJ2-1; D remains ambiguous. V lost 0 bases, J lost 8 bases, and 11 bases lay in between. The germline CDR1 and CDR2 sequences are LGHNA and YNFKEQ. The CDR3 runs 14 residues. The CDR3 DNA is TGTGCCAGCAGCCAAGATCGAGAGTACCATGAGCAGTTCTTC. The encoded protein is CASSQDREYHEQFF.

The chain employs TRBV13 and TRBJ2-5; D perhaps matches TRBD1 (6 bases). The CDR3 is made up of 15 amino acids. Germline CDR1 is PRHDT and CDR2 is FYEKMQ (reference sequence). The ends were cut back, 0 bases at V and 5 bases at J, with 13 bases in the middle. CDR3 nucleotides: TGTGCCAGCAGCTTAGGGGGGGCCAAGTACGAGACCCAGTACTTC. It specifies CASSLGGAKYETQYF.

The gene calls are TRBV5-1 and TRBJ1-4, with D unclear. Germline V lookup: CDR1 SGHRS, CDR2 YFSETQ. The CDR3 is made up of 14 amino acids. The V and J ends lost 2 bases and 0 bases respectively, with 5 bases between them. The CDR3 DNA sequence: TGCGCCAGCAGCTTCGGGGCAACTAATGAAAAACTGTTTTTT. Amino acids: CASSFGATNEKLFF.

J is TRBJ1-1 and V is TRBV27; 9 bases line up with TRBD1. V lost 5 bases, J lost 6 bases, and 7 bases stayed unmatched. Germline CDR1 reads MNHEY; CDR2 reads SMNVEV (reference sequence). The CDR3 contains 14 residues. DNA of the CDR3: TGTGCCAGCAGTAAACAGGGGGCGGCTTCTGAAGCTTTCTTT. Its protein is CASSKQGAASEAFF.

V gene TRBV6-6 combines with J gene TRBJ2-2, with TRBD1 as a possible D gene (6 bases). The length of the CDR3 is 12 residues. The germline CDR1 and CDR2 sequences are MNHNY and SVGAGI (reference sequence). The CDR3 reads CAGTQNTGELFF. In nucleotides, the CDR3 is TGTGCAGGGACACAGAACACCGGGGAGCTGTTTTTT.

This clone was seen once. The chain uses TRBV14 and TRBJ1-1; tentative D call: TRBD1 (6 bases). CDR3 length: 14 amino acids. Germline-derived CDR1 and CDR2 are SGHDN and FVKESK. Trimming cost V 4 bases and J 4 bases, with 13 bases left between them. The CDR3 spells CASSLRTGSTEAFF. CDR3 sequence (DNA): TGTGCCAGCAGCCTCAGAACAGGGAGCACTGAAGCTTTCTTT. The full variable domain, rest sourced from reference TRBV14 and TRBJ1-1, is EAGVTQFPSHSVIEKGQTVTLRCDPISGHDNLYWYRRVMGKEIKFLLHFVKESKQDESGMPNNRFLAERTGGTYSTLKVQPAELEDSGVYFCASSLRTGSTEAFFGQGTRLTVV.

The chain uses TRBV5-1 and TRBJ2-5; D is unclear. This CDR3 has 14 amino acids. Germline CDR1 SGHRS, CDR2 YFSETQ. The ends were cut back, 0 bases at V and 5 bases at J, with 11 bases in the middle. The CDR3 DNA reads as TGCGCCAGCAGCTTGGTGACTGTCCAGGAGACCCAGTACTTC. This gives the protein CASSLVTVQETQYF.

The chain links TRBV6-5 to TRBJ2-3; D is possibly TRBD1 or TRBD2 (5 bases each). Trimming cost V 7 bases and J 2 bases, with 10 bases left between them. From germline, CDR1 is MNHEY and CDR2 SVGAGI. This CDR3 contains 13 residues. CDR3 DNA: TGTGCCAGCACATGGGGGACCACAGATACGCAGTATTTT. Its translation is CASTWGTTDTQYF.

The gene calls are TRBV27 and TRBJ2-1, with TRBD2 matching 9 bases. Germline V gene sequence: CDR1 MNHEY, CDR2 SMNVEV (reference sequence). Trimming cost V 5 bases and J 9 bases; bases outside gene matches: 14. The CDR3 totals 16 residues. CDR3 amino acids: CASSIAGTSRGGEQFF. In DNA, the CDR3 is TGTGCCAGCAGTATAGCGGGGACTAGCAGGGGGGGTGAGCAGTTCTTC.

The genes are TRBV10-3 and TRBJ1-5; no firm D call. Trimming took 2 bases from V and 0 from J, leaving 5 bases between them. Germline lookup yields CDR1 ENHRY and CDR2 SYGVKD. CDR3 length: 14 residues. Written as DNA, the CDR3 is TGTGCCATCAGTGAGGGGATTAGCAATCAGCCCCAGCATTTT. Protein sequence: CAISEGISNQPQHF.

The chain recombines TRBV6-6 with TRBJ1-3, with D perhaps TRBD1 (6 bases). The CDR3 consists of 14 residues. Germline CDR1 and CDR2: MNHNY and SVGAGI (reference sequence). V shed 3 bases and J shed 2 bases, with 8 bases lying between them. The CDR3 DNA is TGTGCCAGCAGTTATGGGACAACTGGAAACACCATATATTTT. As protein: CASSYGTTGNTIYF.

The chain carries TRBV19 and TRBJ1-5, with 8 bases aligning to TRBD1. Losses at the gene ends were 8 bases for V and 4 bases for J; bases not matched to a gene: 7. The CDR3 runs 14 residues. Per the germline V gene, CDR1 is LNHDA and CDR2 is SQIVND (reference sequence). The CDR3: CASLDRGVNQPQHF. CDR3 nucleotides: TGTGCCAGTCTTGACAGGGGCGTTAATCAGCCCCAGCATTTT.

The chain recombines TRBV7-2 with TRBJ2-2; maybe TRBD1 (6 bases). The V end lost 4 bases, the J end lost 5 bases, and 14 bases lay between the germline ends. The germline CDR1 and CDR2 sequences are SGHTA and FQGNSA. The CDR3 loop spans 15 amino acids. The CDR3 DNA sequence: TGTGCCAGCAGCTCTGAAGCGAGGGGGACCGGGGAGCTGTTTTTT. This sequence encodes CASSSEARGTGELFF.

The V gene is TRBV3-1 (or the pseudogene TRBV3-2), the J gene TRBJ1-4, with 7 bases lining up with TRBD1. Germline-derived CDR1 and CDR2 are LGHDT and YNNKEL (reference sequence). The CDR3 covers 15 residues. Unmatched junction bases numbered 5, after V lost 4 bases and J lost 3 bases. CDR3 sequence: CASSLRQGPNEKLFF. The CDR3 DNA is TGTGCCAGCAGCCTACGACAGGGTCCTAATGAAAAACTGTTTTTT.

This sequence joins TRBV3-1 (or the pseudogene TRBV3-2) and TRBJ1-2; 7 bases are shared with TRBD1. The CDR3 is 15 residues long. Losses at the gene ends were 4 bases for V and 3 bases for J; bases not matched to a gene: 8. Germline values: CDR1 LGHDT, CDR2 YNNKEL (reference sequence). CDR3 loop: CASSPLGQHYYGYTF. DNA of the CDR3: TGTGCCAGCAGCCCACTGGGACAGCACTACTATGGCTACACCTTC.

This clone was seen just once. The chain uses TRBV19 and TRBJ2-4; 9 nucleotides align to TRBD2. This CDR3 spans 14 amino acids. Germline CDR1 reads LNHDA; CDR2 reads SQIVND (reference sequence). After removal of 3 bases from V and 8 bases from J, the junction contained 5 bases not matched to a gene. CDR3 nucleotide sequence: TGTGCCAGTAGTATGGCGGGGGGGCTTGACATTCAGTACTTC. Protein sequence: CASSMAGGLDIQYF.

The V call is TRBV19, the J call TRBJ2-2; 7 bases line up with TRBD1. This CDR3 has 16 residues. V gave up 3 bases and J gave up 5 bases; unmatched junction bases: 9. Germline V gives CDR1 LNHDA, CDR2 SQIVND (reference sequence). The CDR3 is CASSIVGRGRTGELFF. CDR3 sequence (DNA): TGTGCCAGTAGTATTGTGGGTAGGGGGCGAACCGGGGAGCTGTTTTTT.

The chain employs TRBV18 and TRBJ2-2, with 7 bases identical to TRBD1. Trimming at V came to 5 bases and at J to 3 bases, leaving 6 bases not matched to a gene. Germline loops: CDR1 KGHSH, CDR2 LQKENI. This CDR3 has 15 residues. The CDR3 coding sequence is TGTGCCAGCTCAATGGGACAGACAGACACCGGGGAGCTGTTTTTT. Translating gives CASSMGQTDTGELFF. Variable domain in full (rest from reference TRBV18 and TRBJ2-2): NAGVMQNPRHLVRRRGQEARLRCSPMKGHSHVYWYRQLPEEGLKFMVYLQKENIIDESGMPKERFSAEFPKEGPSILRIQQVVRGDSAAYFCASSMGQTDTGELFFGEGSRLTVL.